This TCR beta chain was recovered during a study of T cell responses to AZD1222 COVID-19 vaccine. Overall study findings and caveats: Spike-specific TCRs gained breadth and depth after people received two AZD1222 doses.

On this clone: Its matching antigen is unknown.

This CDR3 contains 16 residues. Germline V gene lookup returns CDR1 SGHTA and CDR2 FQGNSA. With 7 bases removed from V and 2 bases from J, the gap between germline ends came to 21 bases. The assay was immunoSEQ multiplex PCR, and TCRdb's table has in-frame clones only and misses some. The sample lists about 200,000 clones; around 94% were seen once. The input for sequencing was peripheral blood, taken on day 0 of AZD1222 vaccination. The clonotype originates from an adult in good health. The rearrangement joins TRBV7-2 to TRBJ2-7; a weak D match, TRBD2 (7 bases). The CDR3 here is CASNLSGGLSPYEQYF. CDR3 DNA: TGTGCCAGCAACCTCTCGGGGGGCCTCTCGCCCTACGAGCAGTACTTC. Using reference TRBV7-2 and TRBJ2-7 for the parts outside the CDR3, the full variable domain is GAGVSQSPSNKVTEKGKDVELRCDPISGHTALYWYRQSLGQGLEFLIYFQGNSAPDKSGLPSDRFSAERTGGSVSTLTIQRTQQEDSAVYLCASNLSGGLSPYEQYFGPGTRLTVT.